This T cell receptor beta chain was sequenced in a study of blood T cell repertoires in COVID-19. Across the whole study: Samples of COVID-19 (acute and convalescent) were obtained from the United States, Italy and Spain. The cDNA or gDNA used as material had been derived from T cells, B-cell-depleted T cells, or PBMCs.

TCRdb's table, derived via immunoSEQ multiplex PCR, lists solely in-frame clones and lacks some. The sample has some 130,000 clones, 84% seen once. The CDR3 loop spans 12 amino acids. Trimming removed 5 bases from V and 11 bases from J, with 12 bases in between. In germline, CDR1 is SNHLY, CDR2 FYNNEI. The V and J genes are TRBV2 and TRBJ1-4; tentative D call: TRBD1 (5 bases). Sequenced: peripheral blood. The receptor comes from a man between 60 and 75 years old with acute or convalescent COVID-19. The CDR3 DNA reads as TGTGCCAGCAGTTACGCCGGGGGGAAACTGTTTTTT. Translation: CASSYAGGKLFF.